This T cell receptor beta chain was sequenced for a study of control samples from healthy donors and cancer patients. Measured with immunoSEQ multiplex PCR; TCRdb has only the in-frame clones, and not every one. The repertoire holds 150,000 to 200,000 clones, 90% to 95% seen once, with around 1.3% in the top ten. The germline gives CDR1 SGHTA, CDR2 FQGTGA. This CDR3 spans 14 amino acids. Trimming pared 3 bases from V and 4 bases from J, leaving 12 bases between. The specimen was blood. This clonotype originated in a woman aged 18-29 years in good health. This chain uses TRBV7-3 with TRBJ1-2; maybe TRBD1 (6 bases). This CDR3 is CASSFLGGSYGYTF. CDR3 DNA sequence: TGTGCCAGCAGCTTCCTAGGGGGGAGCTATGGCTACACCTTC.